The 32 T cell receptor beta chains given below trace back to one sample, sequenced in a study of T-cell reconstitution after alpha-beta-depleted transplantation in children. A TCRbeta library incorporating unique molecular identifiers was prepared. TCRdb recomputed calls from the PCR reads with MiXCR, one row per CDR3 protein. Counted here are roughly 190,000 distinct CDR3 sequences, 14% to 15% occurring once; the ten biggest clones make up over 10%. Sequencing was performed on PBMCs from the stem cell graft donor, taken from the stem cell graft. These receptors all come from a human donor who donated a stem cell graft to a child with acute lymphoblastic leukemia.

This clonotype was counted at least ten times. The chain recombines TRBV5-1 with TRBJ2-7; TRBD2 agrees at 12 bases. CDR3 length: 16 residues. Trimming took 3 bases from V and 5 from J; bases not matched to a gene: 9. Germline V lookup: CDR1 SGHRS, CDR2 YFSETQ. CDR3 amino acids: CASSSGRTSGINEQYF. CDR3 nucleotides: TGCGCCAGCAGCTCTGGAAGGACTAGCGGGATCAACGAGCAGTACTTC. Full variable domain (outside the CDR3, taken from reference TRBV5-1 and TRBJ2-7): KAGVTQTPRYLIKTRGQQVTLSCSPISGHRSVSWYQQTPGQGLQFLFEYFSETQRNKGNFPGRFSGRQFSNSRSEMNVSTLELGDSALYLCASSSGRTSGINEQYFGPGTRLTVT.

V usage is TRBV20-1 and J usage is TRBJ2-7, with D unclear. Germline V CDR1 and CDR2: DFQATT, SNEGSKA (reference sequence). The CDR3 length is 13 residues. Trimming removed 0 bases from V and 3 bases from J, with 9 bases in between. CDR3 bases: TGCAGTGCTAGAGATACTTGGGACTACGAGCAGTACTTC. This sequence encodes CSARDTWDYEQYF.

This clonotype was counted at least ten times. The CDR3 coding sequence is TGCAGTGCCGGGACTAGCGGGATGCAAGGCGAGCAGTACTTC. As protein: CSAGTSGMQGEQYF. The gene calls are TRBV20-1 and TRBJ2-7; 13 bases match TRBD2. V gave up 6 bases and J gave up 6 bases; unmatched junction bases: 8. The CDR3 consists of 14 residues. Germline V gene lookup returns CDR1 DFQATT and CDR2 SNEGSKA (reference sequence).

There are many counts of this clonotype. CDR3 residues: CASSLGFGTSGNNEQFF. CDR3 in DNA: TGCGCCAGCAGCTTGGGTTTTGGGACTAGCGGTAACAATGAGCAGTTCTTC. V and J are TRBV5-1 and TRBJ2-1; TRBD2 aligns across 11 bases. Trimming at V came to 0 bases and at J to 5 bases, leaving 7 bases not matched to a gene. The CDR3 totals 17 residues. Germline lookup yields CDR1 SGHRS and CDR2 YFSETQ.

This clonotype was counted many times. The chain carries TRBV10-3 and TRBJ1-1; no firm D call. There are 14 residues in the CDR3. Germline V gene lookup returns CDR1 ENHRY and CDR2 SYGVKD. V was clipped by 0 bases and J by 3 bases, with 8 bases between them. The CDR3 spells CAISESWRDTEAFF. As DNA, the CDR3 is TGTGCCATCAGTGAGTCGTGGAGGGACACTGAAGCTTTCTTT.

Many counts were recorded for this clonotype. V and J are TRBV6-5 and TRBJ2-5; D is perhaps TRBD1 or TRBD2 (6 bases each). In germline, CDR1 is MNHEY, CDR2 SVGAGI. The CDR3 has 16 amino acids. Trimming shortened V by 4 bases and J by 5 bases, and 20 bases separated the two germline ends. The CDR3 reads CASSFLGGSFIETQYF. Here the CDR3 DNA reads TGTGCCAGCAGTTTCCTAGGGGGGTCGTTTATTGAGACCCAGTACTTC.

CDR3 sequence (DNA): TGCAGTGCTAATTACGGCAGGGGATCCTACGAGCAGTACTTC. Protein: CSANYGRGSYEQYF. The genes are TRBV20-1 and TRBJ2-7, with a tentative D call TRBD1 (6 bases). Germline values: CDR1 DFQATT, CDR2 SNEGSKA (reference sequence). The ends were cut back, 4 bases at V and 1 base at J, with 14 bases in the middle. The CDR3 covers 14 residues.

Many counts were recorded for this clonotype. V usage is TRBV11-1 and J usage is TRBJ2-1; D is perhaps TRBD1 (5 bases). From germline, CDR1 is SGHAT and CDR2 FQDESV (reference sequence). The CDR3 extends over 14 amino acids. Trimming pared 5 bases from V and 7 bases from J, leaving 15 bases between. Written as DNA, the CDR3 is TGTGCCAGCAGCCCGTGGGGCAGGGAAAATGAGCAGTTCTTC. This sequence encodes CASSPWGRENEQFF. The full variable domain, its missing parts supplied by reference TRBV11-1 and TRBJ2-1, is EAEVAQSPRYKITEKSQAVAFWCDPISGHATLYWYRQILGQGPELLVQFQDESVVDDSQLPKDRFSAERLKGVDSTLKIQPAELGDSAMYLCASSPWGRENEQFFGPGTRLTVL.

This clonotype has a count of ten or more. V gene TRBV6-1 combines with J gene TRBJ1-1; no firm D call. V lost 8 bases, J lost 1 base, and 8 bases lay in between. CDR3 length equals 12 residues. Germline CDR1 and CDR2: MNHNS and SASEGT. The CDR3: CASARQNTEAFF. The CDR3 region has the DNA TGTGCCAGCGCTCGGCAGAACACTGAAGCTTTCTTT.

This clonotype was observed at least ten times. This chain joins TRBV7-9 and TRBJ1-1; the D gene is possibly TRBD1 (5 bases). The CDR3 is made up of 13 amino acids. CDR1 is SEHNR and CDR2 is FQNEAQ in the germline V gene (reference sequence). Trimming took off 5 bases at V and 3 bases at J, with 10 bases between the two ends. Written as DNA, the CDR3 is TGTGCCAGCAGCGCCGGGGCGTACACTGAAGCTTTCTTT. Its translation is CASSAGAYTEAFF.

At least ten counts were recorded for this clonotype. The V and J genes are TRBV11-3 and TRBJ2-1; 12 bases agree with TRBD2. Looked up from germline, CDR1 is SGHNT and CDR2 is YENEEA. V shed 5 bases, J shed 6 bases, and the junction held 5 bases outside the gene matches. The CDR3 spans 15 residues. CDR3 residues: CASSPTSGSPNEQFF. The CDR3 DNA reads as TGTGCCAGCAGCCCGACTAGCGGGAGTCCCAATGAGCAGTTCTTC.

The chain is built from TRBV7-9 and TRBJ1-2; TRBD1 might be the D (6 bases). The germline V and J ends were trimmed by 5 bases and 3 bases, with 19 bases remaining between them. Germline V gene data show CDR1 as SEHNR and CDR2 as FQNEAQ (reference sequence). CDR3 length: 16 residues. The CDR3 here is CASSPPRQDGHYGYTF. The CDR3 nucleotides are TGTGCCAGCAGCCCCCCCCGACAGGATGGCCACTATGGCTACACCTTC.

This clonotype has at least ten counts. J is TRBJ2-7 and V is TRBV29-1, with TRBD2 matching 8 bases. Trimming cost V 6 bases and J 2 bases; bases outside gene matches: 3. Germline assignment: CDR1 SQVTM and CDR2 ANQGSEA. This CDR3 is 12 amino acids long. CDR3 sequence: CSVVAGPYEQYF. CDR3 in DNA: TGCAGCGTGGTAGCGGGGCCCTACGAGCAGTACTTC.

At least ten counts were recorded for this clonotype. Compared with germline, one end of the junction differs, possibly owing to a read error. This chain connects TRBV11-2 to TRBJ1-1, with 7 bases that match TRBD1. This CDR3 has 13 residues. CDR1 SGHAT and CDR2 FQNNGV come from the germline V gene. CDR3 loop: CASSLDTGAEAFF. CDR3 DNA sequence: TGTGCCAGCAGCCTAGATACAGGGGCTGAAGCTTTCTTT.

The sample holds many counts of this clonotype. The V and J genes are TRBV5-5 and TRBJ2-2; unclear D gene. The CDR3 has 16 amino acids. The V end was cut by 0 bases, the J end by 1 base, with 10 bases between. CDR1 and CDR2 (germline): SGHKS, YYEKEE (reference sequence). The CDR3 nucleotides are TGTGCCAGCAGCTTGGGTTTGCGGATGAACACCGGGGAGCTGTTTTTT. This sequence encodes CASSLGLRMNTGELFF.

This clonotype was recorded many times. The V and J genes are TRBV20-1 and TRBJ1-2; D gene ambiguous. Germline CDR1 DFQATT, CDR2 SNEGSKA (reference sequence). The CDR3 extends over 8 amino acids. V was trimmed by 7 bases and J by 7 bases, leaving 4 bases between them. CDR3 sequence: CSVAGYTF. CDR3 DNA sequence: TGCAGTGTAGCTGGCTACACCTTC.

The chain carries TRBV11-3 and TRBJ2-1; 10 bases align to TRBD2. The CDR3 consists of 17 residues. Germline CDR1 reads SGHNT; CDR2 reads YENEEA. V gave up 4 bases and J gave up 3 bases; unmatched junction bases: 9. Written as DNA, the CDR3 is TGTGCCAGCAGCTCGGAAGCCGGACTAGCGGTCTACAATGAGCAGTTCTTC. Amino acids: CASSSEAGLAVYNEQFF.

This clonotype was counted at least ten times. The chain links TRBV6-5 to TRBJ2-7, with 9 positions matching TRBD1. V lost 10 bases to trimming and J lost 4 bases; unmatched junction nucleotides: 5. Per the germline V gene, CDR1 is MNHEY and CDR2 is SVGAGI. The CDR3 loop spans 12 amino acids. The CDR3 loop reads CATGTGQYEQYF. The CDR3 region has the DNA TGTGCCACCGGGACAGGGCAGTACGAGCAGTACTTC.

This clonotype came up many times. The rearrangement links TRBV11-2 to TRBJ1-2; D is possibly TRBD1 (5 bases). From germline, CDR1 is SGHAT and CDR2 FQNNGV. There are 16 residues in the CDR3. V was clipped by 5 bases and J by 4 bases, with 20 bases between them. The CDR3 spells CASSPTRGRLLYGYTF. The CDR3 nucleotides read TGTGCCAGCAGCCCGACGAGGGGCAGACTCCTCTATGGCTACACCTTC. Drawing the rest from reference TRBV11-2 and TRBJ1-2, the complete variable domain is EAGVAQSPRYKIIEKRQSVAFWCNPISGHATLYWYQQILGQGPKLLIQFQNNGVVDDSQLPKDRFSAERLKGVDSTLKIQPAKLEDSAVYLCASSPTRGRLLYGYTFGSGTRLTVV.

Ten or more counts support this clonotype. The V gene is TRBV27, the J gene TRBJ2-1, with TRBD2 identical over 11 bases. The CDR3 loop spans 13 amino acids. Per germline, CDR1 MNHEY and CDR2 SMNVEV (reference sequence). After removal of 9 bases from V and 6 bases from J, the junction contained 4 bases not matched to a gene. The CDR3 region is CASSGRAINEQFF. CDR3 nucleotides: TGTGCCAGTAGCGGGAGGGCCATCAATGAGCAGTTCTTC.

The V gene is TRBV30, the J gene TRBJ1-1; the D gene is possibly TRBD1 (5 bases). From germline, CDR1 is GTSNPN and CDR2 SVGIG (reference sequence). The CDR3 has 12 residues. Trimming took off 4 bases at V and 11 bases at J, with 17 bases between the two ends. The CDR3 here is CAWTYAGTTAFF. The CDR3 bases are TGTGCCTGGACTTATGCCGGGACCACGGCTTTCTTT.

This clonotype was seen many times. The chain employs TRBV12-3 or TRBV12-4 and TRBJ2-7; TRBD1 agrees at 7 bases. This CDR3 is 14 amino acids long. Germline trimming cut 5 bases from V and 2 bases from J; bases unmatched to any gene: 6. The CDR3 is CASSSGQVTYEQYF. Written as DNA, the CDR3 is TGTGCCAGCAGTAGCGGACAGGTCACCTACGAGCAGTACTTC.

This clonotype was counted between two and nine times. The chain links TRBV20-1 to TRBJ2-1; D remains ambiguous. Looked up from germline, CDR1 is DFQATT and CDR2 is SNEGSKA (reference sequence). V lost 2 bases, J lost 12 bases, and 14 bases lay in between. The CDR3 is 12 residues long. CDR3 loop: CSARPQVSVQFF. The CDR3 nucleotides read TGCAGTGCTAGACCCCAGGTTTCGGTGCAGTTCTTC.

This clonotype has at least ten counts. In DNA form, the CDR3 reads TGCAGTGCTAGAGACCCCCGGCGGGGCAATTCACCCCTCCACTTT. Residues: CSARDPRRGNSPLHF. J is TRBJ1-6 and V is TRBV20-1; TRBD1 is a possible D gene (5 bases). V was clipped by 0 bases and J by 7 bases, with 13 bases between them. The germline V gene has CDR1 DFQATT and CDR2 SNEGSKA (reference sequence). This CDR3 comprises 15 residues.

This clonotype was seen repeatedly, ten times or more. V and J are TRBV5-1 and TRBJ2-2; D not resolved. Germline CDR1 is SGHRS and CDR2 is YFSETQ. This CDR3 has 16 residues. V shed 4 bases and J shed 3 bases, with 16 bases lying between them. CDR3 nucleotides: TGCGCCAGCAGCCATGGGATTTTGTTGGACACCGGGGAGCTGTTTTTT. Encoded protein: CASSHGILLDTGELFF. Full variable domain (remainder filled in from reference TRBV5-1 and TRBJ2-2): KAGVTQTPRYLIKTRGQQVTLSCSPISGHRSVSWYQQTPGQGLQFLFEYFSETQRNKGNFPGRFSGRQFSNSRSEMNVSTLELGDSALYLCASSHGILLDTGELFFGEGSRLTVL.

This clonotype has ten or more counts. This chain uses TRBV7-2 with TRBJ2-7; the D is unclear. CDR1 SGHTA and CDR2 FQGNSA come from the germline V gene. V shed 1 base and J shed 6 bases, with 16 bases lying between them. This CDR3 region has 15 residues. Here the CDR3 reads CASSLVGPPQGEQYF. The CDR3 bases are TGTGCCAGCAGCTTAGTGGGCCCCCCCCAAGGCGAGCAGTACTTC.

This clonotype has more than one count but fewer than ten. The J gene is TRBJ1-2, the V gene TRBV6-1, with D perhaps matching TRBD1 (6 bases). This CDR3 contains 15 residues. Trimming pared 5 bases from V and 4 bases from J, leaving 17 bases between. The germline V gene has CDR1 MNHNS and CDR2 SASEGT. The CDR3 region is CASSRTKTGLYGYTF. CDR3 DNA sequence: TGTGCCAGCAGTCGAACGAAAACAGGGCTCTATGGCTACACCTTC.

Many counts were recorded for this clonotype. The V and J genes are TRBV6-1 and TRBJ2-4; a weak D match, TRBD1 (7 bases). The CDR3 loop spans 18 amino acids. Trimming left V 1 base short and J 2 bases short, with 18 bases between. The V gene's germline CDR1 is MNHNS and CDR2 SASEGT. The CDR3 DNA sequence: TGTGCCAGCAGTGAAGAAGGGTACAGGGGAGGTTCCAAAAACATTCAGTACTTC. Protein product: CASSEEGYRGGSKNIQYF.

This clonotype was counted ten times or more. The V call is TRBV19, the J call TRBJ1-4; D remains ambiguous. The CDR3 totals 16 residues. Germline V gene sequence: CDR1 LNHDA, CDR2 SQIVND (reference sequence). V was trimmed by 5 bases and J by 5 bases, leaving 18 bases between them. CDR3 nucleotides: TGTGCCAGTAGTCTTTACCCGGGCCGCAGGAATGAAAAACTGTTTTTT. Translation: CASSLYPGRRNEKLFF. Combining the CDR3 with reference TRBV19 and TRBJ1-4 gives the whole variable domain DGGITQSPKYLFRKEGQNVTLSCEQNLNHDAMYWYRQDPGQGLRLIYYSQIVNDFQKGDIAEGYSVSREKKESFPLTVTSAQKNPTAFYLCASSLYPGRRNEKLFFGSGTQLSVL.

This clonotype was seen ten or more times. The chain carries TRBV12-3 or TRBV12-4 and TRBJ1-1, with D uncertain. The V gene lost 5 bases and the J gene lost 4 bases, with 5 bases spanning the gap. This CDR3 has 11 residues. CDR3 coding DNA: TGTGCCAGCAGTCCACGCACTGAAGCTTTCTTT. Translating it yields CASSPRTEAFF.

In its sample, this clonotype was seen a few times. The chain couples TRBV9 to TRBJ1-1; D is unclear. Trimming removed 4 bases from V and 0 bases from J, with 19 bases in between. This CDR3 has 17 residues. Germline V gives CDR1 SGDLS, CDR2 YYNGEE. CDR3 loop: CASSPPDTVELNTEAFF. The DNA of the CDR3 is TGTGCCAGCAGCCCCCCTGACACCGTTGAATTGAACACTGAAGCTTTCTTT.

The rearrangement uses TRBV10-3 and TRBJ2-3; a weak D match, TRBD2 (5 bases). CDR1 is ENHRY, CDR2 SYGVKD, per germline. Trimming left V 4 bases short and J 6 bases short, with 17 bases between. The CDR3 loop spans 15 amino acids. CDR3 sequence (DNA): TGTGCCATCAGTGTCGGGCAGGTGGGCGGGGATACGCAGTATTTT. This translates into CAISVGQVGGDTQYF.